The 25 T cell receptor beta chains reported below all come from one sample, sequenced in a study of preoperative IRX-2 immunotherapy in early breast cancer. The treatment denotes: preoperative locoregional IRX-2 cytokine immunotherapy. Generated by immunoSEQ multiplex PCR, the TCRdb table keeps only in-frame clones and is missing some. This sample carries roughly 30,000 clones, roughly 80% of them seen once, and the ten largest clones take around 2.7%. The sample in question was lymph node tissue, obtained from a patient treated with IRX-2 immunotherapy. The receptors shown here come from a human donor with breast cancer.

This clone was detected a few times. The chain is built from TRBV6-8 and TRBJ1-1; D not resolved. The germline CDR1 and CDR2 sequences are MNHGY and SAAAGT. V was shortened by 6 bases and J by 1 base, with 9 bases between the two germline ends. The CDR3 has 13 amino acids. CDR3 DNA sequence: TGTGCCAGCAGCCCTACGGAGAACACTGAAGCTTTCTTT. The encoded protein is CASSPTENTEAFF.

The chain recombines TRBV11-3 with TRBJ2-1, with 7 bases identical to TRBD2. The germline CDR1 and CDR2 sequences are SGHNT and YENEEA. V dropped 3 bases and J dropped 2; count of bases not matched to a gene: 7. The CDR3 sequence is 16 residues long. The CDR3 region has the DNA TGTGCCAGCAGCTTGGGCGGGAGCGGGGCCTACAATGAGCAGTTCTTC. Encoded protein: CASSLGGSGAYNEQFF.

The V and J genes are TRBV30 and TRBJ2-5, with 10 bases identical to TRBD2. Germline V CDR1 and CDR2: GTSNPN, SVGIG (reference sequence). The ends lost 2 bases at V and 5 bases at J; junction bases unmatched: 2. This CDR3 is built from 13 residues. DNA for the CDR3: TGTGCCTGGAGTTCTAGCGGGAGTGAGACCCAGTACTTC. Translating it yields CAWSSSGSETQYF.

The chain is built from TRBV28 and TRBJ2-2; TRBD1 or TRBD2 may be the D gene (6 bases each). The CDR3 is made up of 16 amino acids. The V gene's germline CDR1 is MDHEN and CDR2 SYDVKM. V lost 5 bases and J lost 3, with 16 bases in between. The CDR3 DNA reads TGTGCCAGCAGTCTAGAACAGGGACTTTACACCGGGGAGCTGTTTTTT. This translates into CASSLEQGLYTGELFF. Full variable domain (outside the CDR3, taken from reference TRBV28 and TRBJ2-2): DVKVTQSSRYLVKRTGEKVFLECVQDMDHENMFWYRQDPGLGLRLIYFSYDVKMKEKGDIPEGYSVSREKKERFSLILESASTNQTSMYLCASSLEQGLYTGELFFGEGSRLTVL.

The rearrangement uses TRBV5-1 and TRBJ2-7; 9 nucleotides match TRBD1. Germline-derived CDR1 and CDR2 are SGHRS and YFSETQ. With V trimmed by 4 bases and J by 1 base, 3 bases remained unmatched. The CDR3 loop spans 14 amino acids. CDR3 loop: CASSPQGASYEQYF. In DNA, the CDR3 is TGCGCCAGCAGCCCACAGGGGGCGTCCTACGAGCAGTACTTC.

V gene TRBV28 combines with J gene TRBJ1-5; D unresolved. The CDR3 has 15 residues. The germline gives CDR1 MDHEN, CDR2 SYDVKM. V dropped 10 bases and J dropped 5 bases, with 21 bases sitting between them. CDR3 protein: CATLPAGSTYQPQHF. As DNA, the CDR3 is TGTGCCACCCTGCCGGCAGGCAGCACTTATCAGCCCCAGCATTTT.

This clone was seen only a few times. The chain recombines TRBV19 with TRBJ2-3; D possibly corresponds to TRBD2 (5 bases). The V gene lost 4 bases and the J gene lost 5 bases, with 19 bases spanning the gap. The germline V gene encodes CDR1 LNHDA and CDR2 SQIVND (reference sequence). This CDR3 has 16 residues. CDR3 region: CASSREGQTLGDTQYF. CDR3 DNA: TGTGCCAGTAGTAGAGAGGGTCAAACTCTGGGAGATACGCAGTATTTT.

This rearrangement joins TRBV28 to TRBJ2-2; the D is unclear. The CDR3 has 17 residues. Per the germline V gene, CDR1 is MDHEN and CDR2 is SYDVKM. Between the trimmed V and J ends, which lost 3 bases and 3 bases, there was a span of 17 bases. The CDR3 DNA is TGTGCCAGCAGTTTGGCGGAGTACACCCCCCACACCGGGGAGCTGTTTTTT. As protein: CASSLAEYTPHTGELFF.

The CDR3 region has the DNA TGCGCCAGCAGCCAAGCGGGGGCCTTTTACAATGAGCAGTTCTTC. It is translated as CASSQAGAFYNEQFF. V and J are TRBV5-1 and TRBJ2-1; the match to TRBD2 covers 8 bases. Trimming took 4 bases from V and 4 from J; bases not matched to a gene: 7. The CDR3 contains 15 residues. The germline gives CDR1 SGHRS, CDR2 YFSETQ.

The DNA for the CDR3 is TGTGCCAGTAGTATCGGACAGGGAGGAACCGGGGAGCTGTTTTTT. It yields the protein CASSIGQGGTGELFF. This chain joins TRBV19 and TRBJ2-2; the match to TRBD1 covers 8 bases. The CDR3 length is 15 residues. V gave up 3 bases and J gave up 5 bases; unmatched junction bases: 5. Germline V gene data show CDR1 as LNHDA and CDR2 as SQIVND (reference sequence).

The chain is built from TRBV5-1 and TRBJ1-2; maybe TRBD1 (5 bases). Germline loops: CDR1 SGHRS, CDR2 YFSETQ. This CDR3 comprises 15 residues. Trimming removed 2 bases at V and 4 bases at J, with 15 bases between. The CDR3 spells CASSLQEPQIYGYTF. The CDR3 DNA sequence: TGCGCCAGCAGCTTACAGGAGCCGCAGATCTATGGCTACACCTTC.

This clone appeared a few times. The chain carries TRBV28 and TRBJ1-2; D call uncertain. The CDR3 is 12 amino acids. Trimming left V 3 bases short and J 4 bases short, with 6 bases between. The germline gives CDR1 MDHEN, CDR2 SYDVKM. CDR3 loop: CASSLRGYGYTF. As DNA, the CDR3 is TGTGCCAGCAGTTTGCGCGGCTATGGCTACACCTTC.

The genes are TRBV18 and TRBJ1-1; D perhaps matches TRBD1 (6 bases). Per the germline V gene, CDR1 is KGHSH and CDR2 is LQKENI. The length of the CDR3 is 18 residues. Deletions cut 2 bases from V and 5 bases from J, with 24 bases between. The CDR3 DNA follows: TGTGCCAGCTCACCAAGCGGCAGGCCCACCCGAAGGGGGACTGAAGCTTTCTTT. Residues: CASSPSGRPTRRGTEAFF.

V is TRBV1 and J is TRBJ1-3. TRBV1 is reported as a pseudogene. The CDR3 length is 13 residues. As DNA, the CDR3 is TGCGCCAGCAGCCAAGTCCTACAAAACACCATATATTTT. It codes for CASSQVLQNTIYF.

J is TRBJ1-3 and V is TRBV11-3, with TRBD1 as a possible D gene (5 bases). Germline V gene data show CDR1 as SGHNT and CDR2 as YENEEA. The length of the CDR3 is 15 residues. V was clipped by 6 bases and J by 0 bases, with 12 bases between them. CDR3 sequence: CASRGWGSSGNTIYF. Here the CDR3 DNA reads TGTGCCAGCAGGGGATGGGGGAGCTCTGGAAACACCATATATTTT.

The rearrangement links TRBV18 to TRBJ2-4; no clear D. The CDR3 has 14 residues. Germline CDR1 is KGHSH and CDR2 is LQKENI. Trimming took 2 bases from V and 8 from J, leaving 13 bases between them. For the CDR3, the DNA is TGTGCCAGCTCACCAGGCTGGGGTCAGGACATTCAGTACTTC. Protein sequence: CASSPGWGQDIQYF.

This clone has just one count. The rearrangement uses TRBV11-3 and TRBJ2-6; D gene uncertain. V lost 2 bases to trimming and J lost 2 bases, with 7 bases between them. This CDR3 spans 15 amino acids. The germline CDR1 and CDR2 sequences are SGHNT and YENEEA. The DNA for the CDR3 is TGTGCCAGCAGCTTAAGTGGGCCTGGGGCCAACGTCCTGACTTTC. Encoded protein: CASSLSGPGANVLTF.

This chain uses TRBV6-4 with TRBJ1-2, with 10 bases fitting TRBD1. V was clipped by 2 bases and J by 6 bases; unmatched bases: 3. This CDR3 spans 14 amino acids. From germline, CDR1 is MRHNA and CDR2 SNTAGT. The CDR3 coding sequence is TGTGCCAGCAGTGACCCAGGGACAGGGGATGGCTACACCTTC. Amino acid sequence: CASSDPGTGDGYTF.

The chain links TRBV18 to TRBJ1-1; D might be TRBD1 (5 bases). CDR1 KGHSH and CDR2 LQKENI come from the germline V gene. Trimming stripped 3 bases from V and 0 bases from J, with 8 bases between. This CDR3 region has 14 residues. This chain's CDR3 is CASSPGTVNTEAFF. The CDR3, as DNA: TGTGCCAGCTCACCGGGGACGGTGAACACTGAAGCTTTCTTT.

This chain links TRBV29-1 with TRBJ1-2; D gene uncertain. This CDR3 is built from 14 residues. The V gene lost 0 bases and the J gene lost 6 bases, with 14 bases spanning the gap. The germline V gene has CDR1 SQVTM and CDR2 ANQGSEA. Here the CDR3 reads CSVEDAGRPNGYTF. For the CDR3, the DNA is TGCAGCGTTGAAGATGCGGGCAGGCCAAATGGCTACACCTTC.

To note about this clone: Relative to the germline gene, one junction end is altered; a read error may explain this. V and J are TRBV6-8 and TRBJ1-1; D is ambiguous. The germline V gene has CDR1 MNHGY and CDR2 SAAAGT. The CDR3 contains 13 residues. The CDR3 is CASSDSRAGIAFF. DNA of the CDR3: TGTGCCAGCAGTGACTCGAGGGCGGGTATAGCTTTCTTT.

The chain is built from TRBV7-7 and TRBJ1-1; the D is unclear. The germline V gene has CDR1 SSHAT and CDR2 FNYEAQ (reference sequence). Trimming removed 3 bases from V and 5 bases from J, with 13 bases in between. This CDR3 comprises 14 residues. As DNA, the CDR3 is TGTGCCAGCAGCTTGGGCGGGAGAGGGACTGAAGCTTTCTTT. Translation gives CASSLGGRGTEAFF.

J is TRBJ2-7 and V is TRBV2, with TRBD2 identical over 12 bases. CDR1 and CDR2 (germline): SNHLY, FYNNEI. The length of the CDR3 is 16 residues. V shed 6 bases, J shed 3 bases, and the junction held 9 bases outside the gene matches. CDR3 sequence (DNA): TGTGCCAGCAGGTTAGGACTAGCGGGGTCCCGCTACGAGCAGTACTTC. It yields the protein CASRLGLAGSRYEQYF.

The chain combines TRBV28 with TRBJ1-2, with TRBD1 as a possible D gene (6 bases). Deletions cut 6 bases from V and 7 bases from J, with 18 bases between. Germline V gene sequence: CDR1 MDHEN, CDR2 SYDVKM. The CDR3 consists of 14 residues. The CDR3 spells CASRVTGSLRGYTF. For the CDR3, the DNA is TGTGCCAGCAGAGTGACAGGTTCCCTCCGTGGCTACACCTTC.

The count of this clone is one. The chain has TRBV29-1 and TRBJ2-3; 7 bases are shared with TRBD1. Trimming cost V 7 bases and J 0 bases; bases outside gene matches: 7. Germline loops: CDR1 SQVTM, CDR2 ANQGSEA. This CDR3 is 14 amino acids long. The CDR3 spells CSAHGTASTDTQYF. The DNA for the CDR3 is TGCAGCGCTCACGGGACAGCCAGCACAGATACGCAGTATTTT.